This TCR beta chain was found in a study of breast tumors, draining lymph nodes, adjacent tissues. Overall study results and limits: Tumors had less TCR diversity than lymph nodes, more than nontumor tissue. Compared with basal-like, luminal-like tumors shared significantly more repertoire with nontumor tissue.

This clonotype was counted at least ten times. The target antigen is unknown. TCRdb redid the calling of the multiplex PCR reads with MiXCR, one entry per CDR3 protein. The sample includes around 190,000 distinct CDR3 sequences, around a third of them seen just once. Axillary draining lymph nodes of breast cancer patients supplied the node samples. Sequenced input: axillary lymph node tissue. This receptor was identified in a female donor with breast cancer. Some clones in this sample may be carry-over from other donors' samples.

CDR3 coding DNA: TGTGCCAGCAGACCGGGACGGGGAGCTACAGATACGCAGTATTTT. Translating it yields CASRPGRGATDTQYF. V and J are TRBV12-3 or TRBV12-4 and TRBJ2-3, with D perhaps assigned TRBD1 or TRBD2 (5 bases each). Trimming removed 6 bases at V and 3 bases at J, with 16 bases between. The CDR3 sequence is 15 residues long.